These T cell receptor beta chains were read from a single sample in a study of blood T cell repertoires in COVID-19. Sequencing used immunoSEQ multiplex PCR; TCRdb keeps in-frame clones, though not all of them. This table holds approximately 130,000 clones, roughly 80% found once. Sequencing was performed on PBMCs or T cells enriched from blood (not recorded which). Receptors originate from a man between 25 and 39 years old who had recovered from COVID-19. Both conserved end residues are part of each CDR3. Each record gives: clone size, CDR3 length, D gene, V gene, J gene, CDR3 DNA, CDR3 protein. The D gene is left open where the match is weak. For some rows the clone size is stated as once, few or many, or as a class when expanded; others skip it.

size: -
length: 15
D: -
V: TRBV18
J: TRBJ1-3
DNA: TGTGCCAGCTCACTAGGACTCCTCTCTGGAAACACCATATATTTT
CDR3: CASSLGLLSGNTIYF

size: once
length: 14
D: TRBD1
V: TRBV11-3
J: TRBJ2-5
DNA: TGTGCCAGCAGCGGGAACGGGACAGGGGAGACCCAGTACTTC
CDR3: CASSGNGTGETQYF

size: -
length: 15
D: -
V: TRBV7-2
J: TRBJ1-4
DNA: TGTGCCAGCAGCCAAACATATGCAACTAATGAAAAACTGTTTTTT
CDR3: CASSQTYATNEKLFF

size: -
length: 14
D: TRBD2
V: TRBV5-1
J: TRBJ2-3
DNA: TGCGCCAGCAGCCCCAGCGGGAGTACAGATACGCAGTATTTT
CDR3: CASSPSGSTDTQYF

size: -
length: 15
D: -
V: TRBV14
J: TRBJ2-3
DNA: TGTGCCAGCAGCCAACAACCAGGTCGTGGAGATACGCAGTATTTT
CDR3: CASSQQPGRGDTQYF

size: -
length: 13
D: TRBD1
V: TRBV5-1
J: TRBJ2-7
DNA: TGCGCCAGCAGCTTGAGGGGGCCCTACGAGCAGTACTTC
CDR3: CASSLRGPYEQYF

size: few
length: 15
D: TRBD1
V: TRBV4-1
J: TRBJ1-6
DNA: TGCGCCAGCAGCCAGTCCGGGACAGCTAATTCACCCCTCCACTTT
CDR3: CASSQSGTANSPLHF

size: -
length: 13
D: -
V: TRBV10-3
J: TRBJ1-2
DNA: TGTGCCATCACCATCGGGGGGGGTGGTGGCTACACCTTC
CDR3: CAITIGGGGGYTF

size: few
length: 14
D: TRBD2
V: TRBV6-1
J: TRBJ2-7
DNA: TGTGCCAGCAGTGAAGACGGGGGGAACCCTTTGCAGTACTTC
CDR3: CASSEDGGNPLQYF

size: -
length: 18
D: -
V: TRBV21-1
J: TRBJ1-3
DNA: TGTGCCAGCAGCAAAGGCCCGCGGGGTTCCTCCAGTGGAAACACCATATATTTT
CDR3: CASSKGPRGSSSGNTIYF

size: -
length: 15
D: TRBD1
V: TRBV11-2
J: TRBJ1-5
DNA: TGTGCCAGCAGCTTGGACAGGGGATATAATCAGCCCCAGCATTTT
CDR3: CASSLDRGYNQPQHF

size: -
length: 15
D: -
V: TRBV24-1
J: TRBJ2-2
DNA: TGTGCCACCAGTGATTCAGGGTCGGGCACCGGGGAGCTGTTTTTT
CDR3: CATSDSGSGTGELFF

size: -
length: 14
D: TRBD1
V: TRBV9
J: TRBJ1-2
DNA: TGTGCCAGCAGCCCAGGACAGGCGATGCATGCCTACACCTTC
CDR3: CASSPGQAMHAYTF

size: -
length: 14
D: TRBD1
V: TRBV10-3
J: TRBJ1-5
DNA: TGTGCCATCAGCCCAGGGGGGAGCAATCAGCCCCAGCATTTT
CDR3: CAISPGGSNQPQHF

size: -
length: 13
D: -
V: TRBV15
J: TRBJ1-1
DNA: TGTGCCACCAGCAGAGATTGGACTGGAGGAGCTTTCTTT
CDR3: CATSRDWTGGAFF

size: -
length: 15
D: TRBD1
V: TRBV5-1
J: TRBJ2-1
DNA: TGCGCCAGCAGCCAAGCCGGGACAGGGTCAAGTGAGCAGTTCTTC
CDR3: CASSQAGTGSSEQFF

size: -
length: 16
D: -
V: TRBV3-1/TRBV3-2
J: TRBJ2-1
DNA: TGTGCCAGCAGCCAAGGCCTAGCAGTATCCTACAATGAGCAGTTCTTC
CDR3: CASSQGLAVSYNEQFF

size: -
length: 15
D: TRBD1
V: TRBV15
J: TRBJ1-5
DNA: TGTGCCACCAGCAGCCGGGACAGCTGGAATCAGCCCCAGCATTTT
CDR3: CATSSRDSWNQPQHF

size: -
length: 17
D: TRBD1
V: TRBV7-9
J: TRBJ1-3
DNA: TGTGCCAGCAGCTTAGGCACAGGGGGAAGCTCTGGAAACACCATATATTTT
CDR3: CASSLGTGGSSGNTIYF

size: once
length: 13
D: -
V: TRBV2
J: TRBJ1-1
DNA: TGTGCCAGCAGTGAAGCAGCGAACACTGAAGCTTTCTTT
CDR3: CASSEAANTEAFF

size: once
length: 13
D: TRBD1
V: TRBV12-5
J: TRBJ1-1
DNA: TGTGCTAGTGGTCGGGACAGGGTCACTGAAGCTTTCTTT
CDR3: CASGRDRVTEAFF

size: -
length: 15
D: TRBD2
V: TRBV7-9
J: TRBJ2-7
DNA: TGTGCCAGCAGCTTCCCCGGCGGGAGCGTGTGGGAGCAGTACTTC
CDR3: CASSFPGGSVWEQYF

size: -
length: 11
D: TRBD1
V: TRBV10-3
J: TRBJ2-3
DNA: TGTGCCACCGGACAGGAAAAGACGCAGTATTTT
CDR3: CATGQEKTQYF

size: -
length: 16
D: -
V: TRBV3-1/TRBV3-2
J: TRBJ1-2
DNA: TGTGCCAGCAGCCAAGATCTGAGACAGAGACTCTCTGGCTACACCTTC
CDR3: CASSQDLRQRLSGYTF

size: -
length: 15
D: TRBD1
V: TRBV6-5
J: TRBJ2-3
DNA: TGTGCCAGCAGACTGACAGGGAGCTTCACAGATACGCAGTATTTT
CDR3: CASRLTGSFTDTQYF

size: -
length: 17
D: TRBD2
V: TRBV9
J: TRBJ2-3
DNA: TGTGCCAGCAGCGGAGAAAGGGGTCTAGCGGGCACAGATACGCAGTATTTT
CDR3: CASSGERGLAGTDTQYF

size: -
length: 16
D: TRBD2
V: TRBV28
J: TRBJ2-3
DNA: TGTGCCAGCGAATCTAGACTAGCGTGGGACACAGATACGCAGTATTTT
CDR3: CASESRLAWDTDTQYF

size: -
length: 11
D: TRBD1
V: TRBV6-2/TRBV6-3
J: TRBJ2-7
DNA: TGTGCCAGCAGCAGAGAGGGGGCAAAGTACTTC
CDR3: CASSREGAKYF

size: -
length: 15
D: TRBD1
V: TRBV5-5
J: TRBJ1-1
DNA: TGTGCCAGCAGCACTGGGACAGGGCTATACACTGAAGCTTTCTTT
CDR3: CASSTGTGLYTEAFF

size: -
length: 15
D: TRBD2
V: TRBV4-1
J: TRBJ2-5
DNA: TGCGCCAGCAGGCCCGGACTAGCGGGGATGGAGACCCAGTACTTC
CDR3: CASRPGLAGMETQYF

size: -
length: 14
D: TRBD2
V: TRBV11-2
J: TRBJ2-5
DNA: TGTGCCAGCAGCTCTAGCGGCGGCTGGGAGACCCAGTACTTC
CDR3: CASSSSGGWETQYF

size: -
length: 13
D: TRBD2
V: TRBV29-1
J: TRBJ2-3
DNA: TGCAGCGTAACTAGCGGGAGTACAGATACGCAGTATTTT
CDR3: CSVTSGSTDTQYF

size: -
length: 13
D: -
V: TRBV6-1
J: TRBJ2-4
DNA: TGTGCCAGCAAATCACGGGAGTTGAACATTCAGTACTTC
CDR3: CASKSRELNIQYF

size: -
length: 14
D: -
V: TRBV6-5
J: TRBJ2-3
DNA: TGTGCCAGCAGTTACGGCCCGGGGACAGATACGCAGTATTTT
CDR3: CASSYGPGTDTQYF

size: once
length: 13
D: -
V: TRBV20-1
J: TRBJ1-2
DNA: TGCAGTGCTAGTCCGGGGTCAGGCTCTGGCTACACCTTC
CDR3: CSASPGSGSGYTF

size: -
length: 14
D: TRBD1
V: TRBV30
J: TRBJ2-7
DNA: TGTGCCTGGAGTTTCGGGGGACAGGGATACGAGCAGTACTTC
CDR3: CAWSFGGQGYEQYF

size: -
length: 14
D: TRBD2
V: TRBV6-5
J: TRBJ2-7
DNA: TGTGCCAGCAGGGGGGGGACTAGCGTCTACGAGCAGTACTTC
CDR3: CASRGGTSVYEQYF

size: -
length: 13
D: -
V: TRBV24-1
J: TRBJ2-1
DNA: TGTGCCACCAGTGGCGACATCTCCGATGAGCAGTTCTTC
CDR3: CATSGDISDEQFF

size: -
length: 14
D: TRBD1
V: TRBV6-6
J: TRBJ1-1
DNA: TGTGCCAGCAGTAAGACAGGGACGAACACTGAAGCTTTCTTT
CDR3: CASSKTGTNTEAFF

size: -
length: 13
D: -
V: TRBV19
J: TRBJ2-7
DNA: TGTGCCAGTAGTACAACAGGGTCCTACGAGCAGTACTTC
CDR3: CASSTTGSYEQYF

size: -
length: 11
D: -
V: TRBV19
J: TRBJ2-7
DNA: TGTGCCAGTAGTATCCGGGAAGAGCAGTACTTC
CDR3: CASSIREEQYF